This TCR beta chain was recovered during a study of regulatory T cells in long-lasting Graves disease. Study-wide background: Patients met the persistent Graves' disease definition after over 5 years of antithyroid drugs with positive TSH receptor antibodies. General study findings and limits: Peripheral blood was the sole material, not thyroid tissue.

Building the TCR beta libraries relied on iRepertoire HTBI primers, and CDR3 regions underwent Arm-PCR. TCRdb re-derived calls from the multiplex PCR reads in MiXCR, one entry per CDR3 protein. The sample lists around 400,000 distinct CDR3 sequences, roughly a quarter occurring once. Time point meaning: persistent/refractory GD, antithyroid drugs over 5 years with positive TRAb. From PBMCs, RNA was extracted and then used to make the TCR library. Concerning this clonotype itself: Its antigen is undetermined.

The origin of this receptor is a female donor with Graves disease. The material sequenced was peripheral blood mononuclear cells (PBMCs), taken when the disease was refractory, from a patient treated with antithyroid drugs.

The DNA for the CDR3 is TGTGCCACCAGCAGAGGTGACAGGCCAGTGGGTCAAGAGACCCAGTACTTC. Protein product: CATSRGDRPVGQETQYF. The V gene is TRBV15, the J gene TRBJ2-5; D possibly corresponds to TRBD1 (6 bases). The CDR3 runs to 17 residues. CDR1 and CDR2 from the germline V gene are LNHNV and YYDKDF (reference sequence). Trimming shortened V by 1 base and J by 2 bases, and 17 bases separated the two germline ends.